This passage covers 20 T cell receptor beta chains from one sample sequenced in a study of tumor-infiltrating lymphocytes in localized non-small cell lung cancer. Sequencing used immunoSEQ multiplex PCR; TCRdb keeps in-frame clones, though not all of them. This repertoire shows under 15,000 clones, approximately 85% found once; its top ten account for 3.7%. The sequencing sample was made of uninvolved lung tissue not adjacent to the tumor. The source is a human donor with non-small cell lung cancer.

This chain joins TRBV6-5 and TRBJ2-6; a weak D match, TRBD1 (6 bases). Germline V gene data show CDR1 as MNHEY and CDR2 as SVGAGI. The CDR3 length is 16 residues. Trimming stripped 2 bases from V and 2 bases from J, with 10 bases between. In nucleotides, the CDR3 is TGTGCCAGCAGTTACCACAGGGCCCCTGGGGCCAACGTCCTGACTTTC. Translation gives CASSYHRAPGANVLTF.

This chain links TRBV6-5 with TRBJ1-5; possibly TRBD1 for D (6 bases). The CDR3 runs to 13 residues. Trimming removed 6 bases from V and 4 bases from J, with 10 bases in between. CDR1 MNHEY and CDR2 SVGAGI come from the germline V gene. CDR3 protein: CASRPTGNQPQHF. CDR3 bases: TGTGCCAGCAGACCAACAGGGAATCAGCCCCAGCATTTT.

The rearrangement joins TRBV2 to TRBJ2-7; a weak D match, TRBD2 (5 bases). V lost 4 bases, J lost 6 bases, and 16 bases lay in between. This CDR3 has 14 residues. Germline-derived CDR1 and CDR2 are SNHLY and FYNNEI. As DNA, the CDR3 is TGTGCCAGCAGTGGAGGAACGTCTCGGGGCGAGCAGTACTTC. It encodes CASSGGTSRGEQYF. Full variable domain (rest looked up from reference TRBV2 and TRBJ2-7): EPEVTQTPSHQVTQMGQEVILRCVPISNHLYFYWYRQILGQKVEFLVSFYNNEISEKSEIFDDQFSVERPDGSNFTLKIRSTKLEDSAMYFCASSGGTSRGEQYFGPGTRLTVT.

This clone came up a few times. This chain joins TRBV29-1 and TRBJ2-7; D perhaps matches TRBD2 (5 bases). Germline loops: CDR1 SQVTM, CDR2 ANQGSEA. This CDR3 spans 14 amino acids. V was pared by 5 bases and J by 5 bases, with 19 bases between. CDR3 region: CSVPLGSSPNEQYF. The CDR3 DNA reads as TGCAGCGTTCCCCTGGGGTCTAGCCCAAACGAGCAGTACTTC.

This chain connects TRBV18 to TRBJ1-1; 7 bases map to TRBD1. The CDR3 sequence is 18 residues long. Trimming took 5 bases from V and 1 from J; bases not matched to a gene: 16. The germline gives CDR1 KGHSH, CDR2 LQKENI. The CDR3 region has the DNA TGTGCCAGCTCAGACAGACAGGGCGCGAGATATACGAACACTGAAGCTTTCTTT. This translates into CASSDRQGARYTNTEAFF.

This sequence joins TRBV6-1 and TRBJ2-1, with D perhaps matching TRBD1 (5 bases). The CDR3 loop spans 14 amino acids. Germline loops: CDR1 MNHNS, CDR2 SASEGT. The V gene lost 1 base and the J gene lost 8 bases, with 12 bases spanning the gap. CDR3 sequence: CASSEVPTGDEQFF. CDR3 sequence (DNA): TGTGCCAGCAGTGAAGTCCCTACAGGTGATGAGCAGTTCTTC.

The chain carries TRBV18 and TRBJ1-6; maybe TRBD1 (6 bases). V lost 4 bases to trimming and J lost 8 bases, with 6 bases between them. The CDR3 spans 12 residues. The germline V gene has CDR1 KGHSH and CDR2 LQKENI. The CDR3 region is CASSRQDSPLHF. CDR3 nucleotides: TGTGCCAGCTCACGACAGGATTCACCCCTCCACTTT.

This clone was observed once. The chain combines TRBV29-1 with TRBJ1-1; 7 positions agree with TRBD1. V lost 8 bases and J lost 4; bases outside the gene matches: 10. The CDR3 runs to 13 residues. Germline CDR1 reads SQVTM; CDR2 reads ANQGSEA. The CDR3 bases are TGCAGCACAAGACAGGGCTTGGCCACTGAAGCTTTCTTT. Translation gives CSTRQGLATEAFF.

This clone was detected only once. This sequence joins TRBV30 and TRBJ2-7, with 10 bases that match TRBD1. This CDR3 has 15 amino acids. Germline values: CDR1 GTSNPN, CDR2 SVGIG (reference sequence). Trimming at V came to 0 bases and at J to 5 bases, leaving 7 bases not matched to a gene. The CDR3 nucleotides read TGTGCCTGGAGTGTTGGGACAGGGGTCGAAAACGAGCAGTACTTC. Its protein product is CAWSVGTGVENEQYF.

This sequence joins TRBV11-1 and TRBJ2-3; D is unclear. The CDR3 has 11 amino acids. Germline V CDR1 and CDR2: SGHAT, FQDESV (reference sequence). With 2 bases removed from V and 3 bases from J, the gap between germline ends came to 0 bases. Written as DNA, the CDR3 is TGTGCCAGCAGCTTAACAGATACGCAGTATTTT. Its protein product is CASSLTDTQYF.

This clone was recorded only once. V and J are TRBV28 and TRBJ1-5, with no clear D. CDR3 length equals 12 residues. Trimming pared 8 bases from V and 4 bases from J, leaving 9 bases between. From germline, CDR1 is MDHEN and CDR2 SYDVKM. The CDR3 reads CASLDGNQPQHF. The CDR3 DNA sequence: TGTGCCAGCCTGGACGGGAATCAGCCCCAGCATTTT.

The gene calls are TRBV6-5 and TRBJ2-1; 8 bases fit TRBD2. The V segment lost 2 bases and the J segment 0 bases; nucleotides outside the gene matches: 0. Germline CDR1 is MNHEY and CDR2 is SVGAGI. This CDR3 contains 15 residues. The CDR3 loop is CASSYGTSSYNEQFF. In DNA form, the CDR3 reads TGTGCCAGCAGTTACGGGACTAGCTCCTACAATGAGCAGTTCTTC.

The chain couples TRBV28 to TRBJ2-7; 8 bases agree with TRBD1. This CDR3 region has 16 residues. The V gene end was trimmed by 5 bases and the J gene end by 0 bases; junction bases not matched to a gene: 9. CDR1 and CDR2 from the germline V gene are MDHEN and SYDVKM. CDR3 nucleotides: TGTGCCAGCAGTACTAGACAGGGGAGAGGCTCCTACGAGCAGTACTTC. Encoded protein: CASSTRQGRGSYEQYF.

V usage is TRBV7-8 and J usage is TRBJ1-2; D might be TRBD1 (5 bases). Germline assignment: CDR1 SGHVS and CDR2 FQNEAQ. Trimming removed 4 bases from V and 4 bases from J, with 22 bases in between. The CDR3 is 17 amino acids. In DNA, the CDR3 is TGTGCCAGCAGCTATACCGGGACGGCAAGCCACTCCTATGGCTACACCTTC. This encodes CASSYTGTASHSYGYTF.

CDR3: CASRDRNTEAFF. The CDR3 nucleotides are TGTGCCAGCAGGGACAGAAACACTGAAGCTTTCTTT. The chain carries TRBV28 and TRBJ1-1; weak D call: TRBD1 (6 bases). V was pared by 6 bases and J by 2 bases, with 7 bases between. The CDR3 is 12 amino acids. From germline, CDR1 is MDHEN and CDR2 SYDVKM.

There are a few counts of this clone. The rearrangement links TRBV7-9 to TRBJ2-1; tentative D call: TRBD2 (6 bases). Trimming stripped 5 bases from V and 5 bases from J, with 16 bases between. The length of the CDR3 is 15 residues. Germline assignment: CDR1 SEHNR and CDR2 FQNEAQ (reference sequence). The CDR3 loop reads CASSPWGAGNNEQFF. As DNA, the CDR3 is TGTGCCAGCAGCCCCTGGGGAGCGGGTAACAATGAGCAGTTCTTC.

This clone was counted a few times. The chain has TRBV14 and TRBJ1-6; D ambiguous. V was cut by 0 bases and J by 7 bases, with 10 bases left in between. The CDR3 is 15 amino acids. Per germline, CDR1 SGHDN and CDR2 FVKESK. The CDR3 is CASSQDGRENSPLHF. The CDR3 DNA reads TGTGCCAGCAGCCAAGACGGTCGGGAAAATTCACCCCTCCACTTT.

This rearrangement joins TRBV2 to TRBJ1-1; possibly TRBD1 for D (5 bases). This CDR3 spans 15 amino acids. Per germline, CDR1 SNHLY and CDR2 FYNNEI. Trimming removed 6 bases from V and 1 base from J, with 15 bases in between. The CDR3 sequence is CASSSGLAENTEAFF. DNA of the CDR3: TGTGCCAGCAGCTCGGGACTAGCGGAGAACACTGAAGCTTTCTTT.

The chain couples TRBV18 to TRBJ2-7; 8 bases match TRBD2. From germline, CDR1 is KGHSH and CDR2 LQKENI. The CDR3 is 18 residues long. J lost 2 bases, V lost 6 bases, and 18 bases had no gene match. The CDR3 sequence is CASSDRREAHREPYEQYF. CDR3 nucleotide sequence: TGTGCCAGCTCGGACCGGCGGGAGGCCCACCGGGAGCCCTACGAGCAGTACTTC.

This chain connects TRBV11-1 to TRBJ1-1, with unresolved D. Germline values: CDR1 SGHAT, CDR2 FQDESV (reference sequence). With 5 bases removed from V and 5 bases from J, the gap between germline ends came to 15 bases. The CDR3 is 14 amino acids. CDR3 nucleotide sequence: TGTGCCAGCAGCGAATCGGGATTCTCTACTGAAGCTTTCTTT. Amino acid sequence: CASSESGFSTEAFF.